The next 7 T cell receptor beta chains were all read from a single sample in a study of cytomegalovirus exposure and HLA in healthy donors. Use of 60 Vbeta and 13 Jbeta primers characterized the PCR. This table comes from immunoSEQ multiplex PCR, and its TCRdb copy is limited to in-frame clones, with some not included. The sample table sets out some 43,000 clones. Specimen: PBMCs. The receptors come from a woman aged 25-40 years in good health and CMV-seronegative.

V gene TRBV5-1 combines with J gene TRBJ2-7; tentatively, D is TRBD2 (6 bases). CDR1 SGHRS and CDR2 YFSETQ come from the germline V gene. The V and J ends lost 5 bases and 0 bases respectively, with 12 bases between them. This CDR3 contains 14 residues. The CDR3 DNA sequence: TGCGCCAGCAGTGGAGGGCCAAGCTCCTACGAGCAGTACTTC. Translating it yields CASSGGPSSYEQYF.

The CDR3 here is CASNERRNYEQYF. The CDR3 region has the DNA TGTGCCAGCAACGAAAGGAGGAACTACGAGCAGTACTTC. V usage is TRBV28 and J usage is TRBJ2-7, with TRBD2 as a possible D gene (5 bases). The germline CDR1 and CDR2 sequences are MDHEN and SYDVKM. The V end lost 7 bases, the J end lost 3 bases, and 13 bases lay between the germline ends. This CDR3 has 13 amino acids.

The CDR3 coding sequence is TGCGCCAGCAGCCTTGAGGGATATAGCAATCAGCCCCAGCATTTT. Its translation: CASSLEGYSNQPQHF. V and J are TRBV5-1 and TRBJ1-5; D remains unclear. Per the germline V gene, CDR1 is SGHRS and CDR2 is YFSETQ. The CDR3 contains 15 residues. The V and J ends lost 4 bases and 0 bases respectively, with 11 bases between them.

This rearrangement joins TRBV4-1 to TRBJ2-7; D is possibly TRBD1 (5 bases). The V and J ends lost 0 bases and 6 bases respectively, with 15 bases between them. The CDR3 loop spans 15 amino acids. Germline lookup yields CDR1 MGHRA and CDR2 YSYEKL. CDR3 in amino acids: CASSQDPGKLREQYF. Written as DNA, the CDR3 is TGCGCCAGCAGCCAAGATCCAGGGAAACTCCGCGAGCAGTACTTC.

The rearrangement joins TRBV19 to TRBJ2-1; D unclear. CDR1 and CDR2 from the germline V gene are LNHDA and SQIVND (reference sequence). V lost 3 bases to trimming and J lost 7 bases, with 4 bases between them. The CDR3 extends over 11 amino acids. The DNA of the CDR3 is TGTGCCAGTAGTATCAGGAATGAGCAGTTCTTC. Its protein is CASSIRNEQFF.

This chain joins TRBV5-6 and TRBJ2-7; possible D gene TRBD2, 5 bases. This CDR3 is built from 16 residues. CDR1 and CDR2 (germline): SGHDT, YYEEEE. The V gene lost 0 bases and the J gene lost 0 bases, with 13 bases spanning the gap. For the CDR3, the DNA is TGTGCCAGCAGCTTGGGGGAGATTCACAACTCCTACGAGCAGTACTTC. Protein: CASSLGEIHNSYEQYF.

This chain joins TRBV5-1 and TRBJ1-1; 11 nucleotides agree with TRBD1. CDR3 length: 15 amino acids. Trimming cost V 7 bases and J 1 base; bases outside gene matches: 6. From germline, CDR1 is SGHRS and CDR2 YFSETQ. The chain's CDR3 is CASCRTGGSNTEAFF. Here the CDR3 DNA reads TGCGCCAGCTGCAGGACAGGGGGCTCGAACACTGAAGCTTTCTTT.